This TCR beta chain was profiled in a study of CD8 T cells in ankylosing spondylitis. This clonotype was detected a few times. As yet, its antigen is unknown. Points from the study as a whole: Some motif variants were previously reported in reactive arthritis synovial fluid and blood.

Trimming shortened V by 6 bases and J by 2 bases, and 8 bases separated the two germline ends. The CDR3 has 12 residues. The germline CDR1 and CDR2 sequences are DFQATT and SNEGSKA (reference sequence). TCRdb re-analysed the 5' RACE reads in MiXCR, keeping a single row per CDR3 protein. The sample has 300,000 to 400,000 distinct CDR3 sequences, approximately 22% seen once. The V call is TRBV20-1, the J call TRBJ2-1; D unclear. This sequence was found in a male donor with ankylosing spondylitis or in good health (not recorded which). Material: blood, either unsorted or a sorted T cell fraction (not recorded which). In DNA form, the CDR3 reads TGCAGTGCGCAACCCGCCTACAATGAGCAGTTCTTC. This translates into CSAQPAYNEQFF.